A single sample is the source of the 26 T cell receptor beta chains below, sequenced in a study of Graves' ophthalmopathy and Graves' hyperthyroidism. Transcripts of RNA were the source for amplifying TCR beta CDR3 regions. Investigators did first-round RT-PCR with HTBI primers, then second-round multiplex PCR. A single record per CDR3 protein comes from TCRdb applying MiXCR to the multiplex PCR reads. The sample consists of 300,000 to 400,000 distinct CDR3 sequences, roughly 16% of them appearing once. The sample comprised peripheral blood. Source of these receptors: an adult man with Graves' ophthalmopathy.

At least ten counts were recorded for this clonotype. The rearrangement uses TRBV5-1 and TRBJ2-7; D is unresolved. The germline V and J ends were trimmed by 1 base and 3 bases, with 14 bases remaining between them. The CDR3 is made up of 15 amino acids. Looked up from germline, CDR1 is SGHRS and CDR2 is YFSETQ. CDR3 amino acids: CASSLSGLSDYEQYF. CDR3 nucleotide sequence: TGCGCCAGCAGCTTGTCTGGGCTTTCTGACTACGAGCAGTACTTC.

At least ten counts were recorded for this clonotype. The chain has TRBV28 and TRBJ2-5; the match to TRBD2 covers 9 bases. The V segment lost 5 bases and the J segment 1 base; nucleotides outside the gene matches: 8. Germline loops: CDR1 MDHEN, CDR2 SYDVKM. The CDR3 loop spans 16 amino acids. The chain's CDR3 is CASSLGAGGLQETQYF. CDR3 nucleotides: TGTGCCAGCAGTCTCGGGGCGGGGGGGCTCCAAGAGACCCAGTACTTC.

V gene TRBV2 combines with J gene TRBJ2-7, with D tentatively TRBD1 (6 bases). Germline values: CDR1 SNHLY, CDR2 FYNNEI. The CDR3 consists of 15 residues. Trimming removed 2 bases at V and 3 bases at J, with 14 bases between. CDR3 sequence reads: CASSEYMDRNYEQYF. CDR3 in DNA: TGTGCCAGCAGTGAATATATGGACAGAAACTACGAGCAGTACTTC.

In this sample, this clonotype turned up many times. The chain couples TRBV5-1 to TRBJ1-2; possible D gene TRBD1, 6 bases. Trimming pared 4 bases from V and 5 bases from J, leaving 18 bases between. Germline lookup yields CDR1 SGHRS and CDR2 YFSETQ. CDR3 length: 15 residues. CDR3 loop: CASSPRDTALYGYTF. CDR3 DNA sequence: TGCGCCAGCAGCCCGAGGGACACCGCTTTATATGGCTACACCTTC.

This clonotype was counted ten times or more. The chain links TRBV5-1 to TRBJ2-7, with 10 positions matching TRBD2. This CDR3 is built from 15 residues. CDR1 SGHRS and CDR2 YFSETQ come from the germline V gene. V lost 0 bases and J lost 4; bases outside the gene matches: 4. CDR3 sequence (DNA): TGCGCCAGCAGCTTGGTAGCGGGAGGTCGGTACGAGCAGTACTTC. This translates into CASSLVAGGRYEQYF.

This clonotype was counted between two and nine times. The chain couples TRBV3-1 to TRBJ2-7; 9 bases agree with TRBD2. V lost 4 bases and J lost 4; bases outside the gene matches: 5. The CDR3 has 14 residues. Germline CDR1 reads LGHDT; CDR2 reads YNNKEL (reference sequence). This chain's CDR3 is CASSLSGSQYEQYF. The DNA for the CDR3 is TGTGCCAGCAGCCTTAGCGGGAGCCAATACGAGCAGTACTTC.

This clonotype was picked up many times. The rearrangement joins TRBV6-1 to TRBJ1-1, with TRBD1 identical over 8 bases. Germline trimming cut 7 bases from V and 11 bases from J; bases unmatched to any gene: 12. This CDR3 is 13 amino acids long. Germline CDR1 reads MNHNS; CDR2 reads SASEGT. The CDR3 DNA sequence: TGTGCCAGCACCGAGGGGGAGACAGGGGCGGCTTTCTTT. Amino acids: CASTEGETGAAFF.

At least ten counts were recorded for this clonotype. The chain combines TRBV6-5 with TRBJ2-5, with TRBD2 matching 12 bases. V dropped 8 bases and J dropped 1; count of bases not matched to a gene: 5. Germline CDR1 and CDR2: MNHEY and SVGAGI. The CDR3 loop spans 15 amino acids. Written as DNA, the CDR3 is TGTGCCAGCGGCGGACTAGCGGGAACCCAAGAGACCCAGTACTTC. It yields the protein CASGGLAGTQETQYF.

This clonotype has at least ten counts. The rearrangement links TRBV18 to TRBJ1-6; D possibly corresponds to TRBD1 (5 bases). Trimming cost V 5 bases and J 8 bases, with 10 bases left between them. The germline CDR1 and CDR2 sequences are KGHSH and LQKENI. This CDR3 is built from 13 residues. The CDR3 DNA reads as TGTGCCAGCTCATTGGCGACAGATTCACCCCTCCACTTT. Its protein product is CASSLATDSPLHF.

This clonotype was counted many times. The chain has TRBV6-1 and TRBJ2-6; no clear D gene. Trimming took 3 bases from V and 0 from J, leaving 6 bases between them. The V gene's germline CDR1 is MNHNS and CDR2 SASEGT. CDR3 length equals 15 residues. CDR3 amino acids: CASSEVSSGANVLTF. DNA for the CDR3: TGTGCCAGCAGTGAGGTCAGCTCTGGGGCCAACGTCCTGACTTTC.

Ten or more counts support this clonotype. The chain employs TRBV5-1 and TRBJ2-5; no reliable D call. V lost 4 bases and J 4 bases, leaving 17 bases between the germline ends. There are 15 residues in the CDR3. Germline V gene sequence: CDR1 SGHRS, CDR2 YFSETQ. CDR3 residues: CASSPTPMERETQYF. The CDR3 nucleotides read TGCGCCAGCAGCCCCACCCCGATGGAGCGAGAGACCCAGTACTTC.

This clonotype was counted many times. The rearrangement joins TRBV20-1 to TRBJ2-2; TRBD2 matches at 11 bases. From germline, CDR1 is DFQATT and CDR2 SNEGSKA (reference sequence). The CDR3 extends over 16 amino acids. V was pared by 3 bases and J by 2 bases, with 5 bases of the junction left unmatched. This CDR3 is CSASGLAGGNTGELFF. The CDR3 nucleotides read TGCAGTGCTAGCGGGCTAGCGGGGGGAAACACCGGGGAGCTGTTTTTT.

The V and J genes are TRBV12-3 or TRBV12-4 and TRBJ2-5; perhaps D is TRBD1 or TRBD2 (5 bases each). The CDR3 consists of 14 residues. Trimming shortened V by 6 bases and J by 3 bases, and 14 bases separated the two germline ends. The CDR3 DNA reads TGTGCCAGCAGCACGACCGGGGCTAAAGAGACCCAGTACTTC. The encoded protein is CASSTTGAKETQYF.

The chain couples TRBV6-1 to TRBJ1-1; D is uncertain. This CDR3 is 16 amino acids long. The germline V gene has CDR1 MNHNS and CDR2 SASEGT. With 0 bases removed from V and 0 bases from J, the gap between germline ends came to 11 bases. DNA for the CDR3: TGTGCCAGCAGTGAAGCGCAGAGGGTAGTGAACACTGAAGCTTTCTTT. Encoded protein: CASSEAQRVVNTEAFF.

This clonotype was detected many times. The chain has TRBV24-1 and TRBJ1-5; D remains unclear. V was cut by 5 bases and J by 1 base, with 8 bases left in between. The CDR3 runs to 14 residues. CDR1 KGHDR and CDR2 SFDVKD come from the germline V gene. The CDR3 nucleotides read TGTGCCACCAGTGCCGGGGAGAGCAATCAGCCCCAGCATTTT. This codes for CATSAGESNQPQHF.

This clonotype was counted ten times or more. J is TRBJ2-7 and V is TRBV11-2; the D gene is possibly TRBD1 (5 bases). Germline values: CDR1 SGHAT, CDR2 FQNNGV. This CDR3 region has 13 residues. V was pared by 1 base and J by 7 bases, with 11 bases between. In DNA form, the CDR3 reads TGTGCCAGCAGCTTAGGGACACGTCGGGAGCAGTACTTC. It specifies CASSLGTRREQYF. Complete variable domain (other parts from reference TRBV11-2 and TRBJ2-7): EAGVAQSPRYKIIEKRQSVAFWCNPISGHATLYWYQQILGQGPKLLIQFQNNGVVDDSQLPKDRFSAERLKGVDSTLKIQPAKLEDSAVYLCASSLGTRREQYFGPGTRLTVT.

This clonotype has ten or more counts. The V and J genes are TRBV30 and TRBJ1-2; no firm D call. The CDR3 is 11 amino acids. V shed 3 bases and J shed 6 bases, with 8 bases lying between them. CDR1 GTSNPN and CDR2 SVGIG come from the germline V gene (reference sequence). The DNA of the CDR3 is TGTGCCTGGAGCCCATTCGATGGCTACACCTTC. It specifies CAWSPFDGYTF.

The V and J genes are TRBV29-1 and TRBJ1-1, with D possibly TRBD1 on 5 matching bases. The CDR3 covers 15 residues. V was clipped by 7 bases and J by 2 bases, with 20 bases between them. CDR1 is SQVTM, CDR2 ANQGSEA, per germline. The CDR3 nucleotides are TGCAGCGCACATACCGTCGGGGGTCTCAACACTGAAGCTTTCTTT. Translation gives CSAHTVGGLNTEAFF.

This clonotype showed up many times. This chain connects TRBV6-2 or TRBV6-3 to TRBJ2-5; no reliable D call. In germline, CDR1 is MNHEY, CDR2 SVGEGT. The length of the CDR3 is 11 residues. V was pared by 6 bases and J by 14 bases, with 16 bases between. DNA of the CDR3: TGTGCCAGCAGGACGGACGGCCACTTTTACTTC. It is translated as CASRTDGHFYF.

The chain joins TRBV7-8 to TRBJ2-7; 9 positions agree with TRBD1. The ends lost 5 bases at V and 4 bases at J; junction bases unmatched: 9. The CDR3 length is 15 residues. CDR1 is SGHVS, CDR2 FQNEAQ, per germline. CDR3 protein: CASSPPTGGLYEQYF. CDR3 DNA: TGTGCCAGCAGCCCACCGACAGGGGGTCTATACGAGCAGTACTTC. The full variable domain, its missing parts supplied by reference TRBV7-8 and TRBJ2-7, is GAGVSQSPRYKVAKRGQDVALRCDPISGHVSLFWYQQALGQGPEFLTYFQNEAQLDKSGLPSDRFFAERPEGSVSTLKIQRTQQEDSAVYLCASSPPTGGLYEQYFGPGTRLTVT.

This clonotype was picked up many times. The rearrangement links TRBV6-5 to TRBJ2-6; D is unclear. The CDR3 spans 15 residues. Trimming shortened V by 5 bases and J by 0 bases, and 8 bases separated the two germline ends. Germline V CDR1 and CDR2: MNHEY, SVGAGI. The CDR3 bases are TGTGCCAGCAGTCCAGGCCTCTCTGGGGCCAACGTCCTGACTTTC. The encoded protein is CASSPGLSGANVLTF.

This clonotype has ten or more counts. The rearrangement joins TRBV20-1 to TRBJ1-6, with 8 bases identical to TRBD1. The CDR3 sequence is 13 residues long. Germline CDR1 is DFQATT and CDR2 is SNEGSKA (reference sequence). J lost 10 bases, V lost 5 bases, and 7 bases had no gene match. The CDR3 coding sequence is TGCAGTGCTGCCCGGGACAGGAGCTCACCCCTCCACTTT. Translating gives CSAARDRSSPLHF.

At least ten counts were recorded for this clonotype. V gene TRBV6-5 combines with J gene TRBJ1-6; 9 bases align to TRBD1. The junction had 8 bases not matched to a gene; V was cut back by 4 bases and J by 10 bases. The CDR3 has 15 amino acids. Looked up from germline, CDR1 is MNHEY and CDR2 is SVGAGI. This CDR3 reads CASSSNRGLRSPLHF. CDR3 DNA sequence: TGTGCCAGCAGTTCCAACAGGGGGCTGAGATCACCCCTCCACTTT.

This clonotype showed up many times. The rearrangement links TRBV5-1 to TRBJ1-5; a possible D gene is TRBD1 (5 bases). Trimming took off 4 bases at V and 5 bases at J, with 16 bases between the two ends. Germline V CDR1 and CDR2: SGHRS, YFSETQ. This CDR3 is built from 15 residues. The CDR3: CASSLGPLGDQPQHF. The CDR3 bases are TGCGCCAGCAGCCTGGGACCTTTGGGGGATCAGCCCCAGCATTTT.

V usage is TRBV11-2 and J usage is TRBJ1-5; D may be TRBD1 (5 bases). Germline V gene lookup returns CDR1 SGHAT and CDR2 FQNNGV. Trimming pared 4 bases from V and 5 bases from J, leaving 12 bases between. The CDR3 extends over 14 amino acids. In DNA, the CDR3 is TGTGCCAGCAGCTCTTCGGGGGGGTATCAGCCCCAGCATTTT. Translating gives CASSSSGGYQPQHF.

This clonotype has a count of ten or more. The junction shows a germline mismatch at one end, possibly a read error. J is TRBJ1-2 and V is TRBV27; D possibly corresponds to TRBD1 (5 bases). Germline assignment: CDR1 MNHEY and CDR2 SMNVEV (reference sequence). The length of the CDR3 is 17 residues. The CDR3 DNA is TGTGCCAACAGTCTCTATCTTGGGGGGGGGACTAACTATGGCTACACCTTC. The encoded protein is CANSLYLGGGTNYGYTF.